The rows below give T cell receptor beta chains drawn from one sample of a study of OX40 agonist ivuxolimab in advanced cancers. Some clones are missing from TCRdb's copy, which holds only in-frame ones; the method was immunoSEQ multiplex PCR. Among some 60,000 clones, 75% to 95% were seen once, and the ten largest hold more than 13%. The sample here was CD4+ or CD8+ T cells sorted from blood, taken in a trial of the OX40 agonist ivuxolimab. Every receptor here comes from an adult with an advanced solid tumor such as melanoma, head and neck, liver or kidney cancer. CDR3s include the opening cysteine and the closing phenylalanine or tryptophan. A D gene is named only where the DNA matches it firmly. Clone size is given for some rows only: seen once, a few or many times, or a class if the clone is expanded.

CDR3 DNA: TGTGCCAGCAGCCAAGATGGTGTCACAGATACGCAGTATTTT; CDR3 protein: CASSQDGVTDTQYF; V gene: TRBV4-2; D gene: NA; J gene: TRBJ2-3; clone size: NA
CDR3 DNA: TGTGCCAGCAGCCAACCGGGAAATACCTACAATGAGCAGTTCTTC; CDR3 protein: CASSQPGNTYNEQFF; V gene: TRBV14; D gene: NA; J gene: TRBJ2-1; clone size: NA
CDR3 DNA: TGTGCCAGCAGCGCGCTGGCTAATGAGCAGTTCTTC; CDR3 protein: CASSALANEQFF; V gene: TRBV5-4; D gene: NA; J gene: TRBJ2-1; clone size: NA
CDR3 DNA: TGTGCCAGCAGCTCTCGGACTAGCTACAATGAGCAGTTCTTC; CDR3 protein: CASSSRTSYNEQFF; V gene: TRBV6-5; D gene: TRBD2; J gene: TRBJ2-1; clone size: NA
CDR3 DNA: TGCGCCAGCAGCTTGAACCCGACAGGGCGAGGACAAGAGACCCAGTACTTC; CDR3 protein: CASSLNPTGRGQETQYF; V gene: TRBV5-1; D gene: TRBD1; J gene: TRBJ2-5; clone size: NA
CDR3 DNA: TGTGCCTGGAGTATCAGGGCCGGCAATCAGCCCCAGCATTTT; CDR3 protein: CAWSIRAGNQPQHF; V gene: TRBV30; D gene: NA; J gene: TRBJ1-5; clone size: few
CDR3 DNA: TGTGCCAGCAGCTCGCGACAGGATACCTCCTACAATGAGCAGTTCTTC; CDR3 protein: CASSSRQDTSYNEQFF; V gene: TRBV11-3; D gene: NA; J gene: TRBJ2-1; clone size: once
CDR3 DNA: TGTGCCAGCAGCCAAGATTCGGGCGAGACCCAGTACTTC; CDR3 protein: CASSQDSGETQYF; V gene: TRBV4-2; D gene: NA; J gene: TRBJ2-5; clone size: once
CDR3 DNA: TGTGCCAGCAGTCCCCGAGGGAGCAATCAGCCCCAGCATTTT; CDR3 protein: CASSPRGSNQPQHF; V gene: TRBV28; D gene: NA; J gene: TRBJ1-5; clone size: NA
CDR3 DNA: TGTGCCAGCTCACCGCCGACGAGCACCGGGGAGCTGTTTTTT; CDR3 protein: CASSPPTSTGELFF; V gene: TRBV18; D gene: NA; J gene: TRBJ2-2; clone size: once
CDR3 DNA: TGTGCCTGGAGCACAGGCAGCGGGGAGCTGTTTTTT; CDR3 protein: CAWSTGSGELFF; V gene: TRBV30; D gene: NA; J gene: TRBJ2-2; clone size: NA
CDR3 DNA: TGTGCCAGCAGCGTAGATGGAGACTCCTACAATGAGCAGTTCTTC; CDR3 protein: CASSVDGDSYNEQFF; V gene: TRBV9; D gene: NA; J gene: TRBJ2-1; clone size: NA
CDR3 DNA: TGTGCCAGTAGTATATTGGGATACAATCAGCCCCAGCATTTT; CDR3 protein: CASSILGYNQPQHF; V gene: TRBV19; D gene: NA; J gene: TRBJ1-5; clone size: few
CDR3 DNA: TGTGCCAGCAGCTTGGGGCAGTACGAGCAGTACTTC; CDR3 protein: CASSLGQYEQYF; V gene: TRBV5-5; D gene: NA; J gene: TRBJ2-7; clone size: NA
CDR3 DNA: TGTGCCAGCAGTGAACGGGTGACAGGGACAAATGAGCAGTTCTTC; CDR3 protein: CASSERVTGTNEQFF; V gene: TRBV2; D gene: TRBD1; J gene: TRBJ2-1; clone size: once
CDR3 DNA: TGTGCCAGCAAGCGACTCGGGACAGAGAGCTCCTACGAGCAGTACTTC; CDR3 protein: CASKRLGTESSYEQYF; V gene: TRBV27; D gene: TRBD1; J gene: TRBJ2-7; clone size: NA
CDR3 DNA: TGTGCCAGCAGCAATCGGGACTTTTTGTACACCGGGGAGCTGTTTTTT; CDR3 protein: CASSNRDFLYTGELFF; V gene: TRBV21-1; D gene: NA; J gene: TRBJ2-2; clone size: few
CDR3 DNA: TGTGCCAGCGAGTTTACTAGCGGGGGCACAGATACGCAGTATTTT; CDR3 protein: CASEFTSGGTDTQYF; V gene: TRBV28; D gene: TRBD2; J gene: TRBJ2-3; clone size: NA
CDR3 DNA: TGTGCCAGCACCGGACAGGTCGTTCAGCCCCAGCATTTT; CDR3 protein: CASTGQVVQPQHF; V gene: TRBV28; D gene: TRBD1; J gene: TRBJ1-5; clone size: NA
CDR3 DNA: TGTGCCAGCAGCCGGACAGATGAAAAACTGTTTTTT; CDR3 protein: CASSRTDEKLFF; V gene: TRBV7-6; D gene: NA; J gene: TRBJ1-4; clone size: NA
CDR3 DNA: TGTGCCAGCAGCTGGAGTGTAGCAACTAATGAAAAACTGTTTTTT; CDR3 protein: CASSWSVATNEKLFF; V gene: TRBV11-2; D gene: NA; J gene: TRBJ1-4; clone size: NA
CDR3 DNA: TGTGCCAGTTGTACTCGGGACAGCTATAGCAATCAGCCCCAGCATTTT; CDR3 protein: CASCTRDSYSNQPQHF; V gene: TRBV19; D gene: TRBD1; J gene: TRBJ1-5; clone size: NA
CDR3 DNA: TGTGCCAGCAGCTTTAGGTTGGGCCCGGGGGGAGTCACCGGGGAGCTGTTTTTT; CDR3 protein: CASSFRLGPGGVTGELFF; V gene: TRBV5-4; D gene: TRBD2; J gene: TRBJ2-2; clone size: NA
CDR3 DNA: TGTGCCTGGAGTCCGAGGGGGGGGTGGGGCCAAGAGACCCAGTACTTC; CDR3 protein: CAWSPRGGWGQETQYF; V gene: TRBV30; D gene: NA; J gene: TRBJ2-5; clone size: NA
CDR3 DNA: TGCGCCAGCAGCTCGACAGGGGCGAATGAAAAACTGTTTTTT; CDR3 protein: CASSSTGANEKLFF; V gene: TRBV5-1; D gene: TRBD1; J gene: TRBJ1-4; clone size: NA
CDR3 DNA: TGTGCCAGCAGCGTGGGGCTAGCGGGAGTAAGGTCCTACAATGAGCAGTTCTTC; CDR3 protein: CASSVGLAGVRSYNEQFF; V gene: TRBV9; D gene: TRBD2; J gene: TRBJ2-1; clone size: NA
CDR3 DNA: TGTGCCAGCAGTTTATATGGGCTAGCGGGAGAACTCAATGAGCAGTTCTTC; CDR3 protein: CASSLYGLAGELNEQFF; V gene: TRBV28; D gene: TRBD2; J gene: TRBJ2-1; clone size: NA
CDR3 DNA: TGTGCCATCAGGAGGGTATTGGGAAATAATTCACCCCTCCACTTT; CDR3 protein: CAIRRVLGNNSPLHF; V gene: TRBV10-3; D gene: NA; J gene: TRBJ1-6; clone size: NA
CDR3 DNA: TGTGCCATCAGTGAGCCCACATCGGGCACAGATACGCAGTATTTT; CDR3 protein: CAISEPTSGTDTQYF; V gene: TRBV10-3; D gene: NA; J gene: TRBJ2-3; clone size: NA
CDR3 DNA: TGTGCCAGCTCACCGCCCGGGACTAGGAATCACAATGAGCAGTTCTTC; CDR3 protein: CASSPPGTRNHNEQFF; V gene: TRBV18; D gene: TRBD2; J gene: TRBJ2-1; clone size: once
CDR3 DNA: TGTGCCAGCAGCTTGTCACAGGGACTCGAGCAGTACTTC; CDR3 protein: CASSLSQGLEQYF; V gene: TRBV7-2; D gene: NA; J gene: TRBJ2-7; clone size: NA
CDR3 DNA: TGTGCCAGCAGTTCCGGACCCTACGAGCAGTACTTC; CDR3 protein: CASSSGPYEQYF; V gene: TRBV27; D gene: NA; J gene: TRBJ2-7; clone size: NA
CDR3 DNA: TGTGCCAGCAGCGTAGTCCCGGGAGGGAACACCGGGGAGCTGTTTTTT; CDR3 protein: CASSVVPGGNTGELFF; V gene: TRBV9; D gene: TRBD2; J gene: TRBJ2-2; clone size: NA
CDR3 DNA: TGTGCCAGCAGTTCTTCCCCTTACCAGTATGGCTACACCTTC; CDR3 protein: CASSSSPYQYGYTF; V gene: TRBV28; D gene: NA; J gene: TRBJ1-2; clone size: NA
CDR3 DNA: TGTGCCAGCAGCTTAGCAGGGGCAGGGGCTGACTATGGCTACACCTTC; CDR3 protein: CASSLAGAGADYGYTF; V gene: TRBV7-6; D gene: NA; J gene: TRBJ1-2; clone size: NA
CDR3 DNA: TGTGCCAGCAGCTCAAGGCCTAATTTGGCAATGGACATTCAGTACTTC; CDR3 protein: CASSSRPNLAMDIQYF; V gene: TRBV7-2; D gene: NA; J gene: TRBJ2-4; clone size: once
CDR3 DNA: TGTGCCAGTAGTATAGATCTACAACTAGCGGGTACCACCGGGGAGCTGTTTTTT; CDR3 protein: CASSIDLQLAGTTGELFF; V gene: TRBV19; D gene: TRBD2; J gene: TRBJ2-2; clone size: NA
CDR3 DNA: TGTGCCAGGAACAGGGTCGGGACCTATGGCTACACCTTC; CDR3 protein: CARNRVGTYGYTF; V gene: TRBV30; D gene: NA; J gene: TRBJ1-2; clone size: NA
CDR3 DNA: TGTGCCAGCAGTTACTTTGCGGACAGAATACTCCACGAGCAGTACTTC; CDR3 protein: CASSYFADRILHEQYF; V gene: TRBV6-6; D gene: NA; J gene: TRBJ2-7; clone size: NA
CDR3 DNA: TGTGCCAGCAGCCGAGGACGAGCCACGGGGGAGCAGTTCTTC; CDR3 protein: CASSRGRATGEQFF; V gene: TRBV5-4; D gene: NA; J gene: TRBJ2-1; clone size: NA
CDR3 DNA: TGCGCCAGCAGTGAGTCGGTGGCAGACCTCGAGGAGACCCAGTACTTC; CDR3 protein: CASSESVADLEETQYF; V gene: TRBV10-2; D gene: NA; J gene: TRBJ2-5; clone size: NA
CDR3 DNA: TGTGCCAGCAGTCCAGGGACACCGAACACTGAAGCTTTCTTT; CDR3 protein: CASSPGTPNTEAFF; V gene: TRBV28; D gene: NA; J gene: TRBJ1-1; clone size: NA
CDR3 DNA: TGTGCCAGCATCAGGGCGCTACAAGAGACCCAGTACTTC; CDR3 protein: CASIRALQETQYF; V gene: TRBV7-9; D gene: NA; J gene: TRBJ2-5; clone size: NA
CDR3 DNA: TGTGCCAGCAGTTACACTAGCGGCACCTACAATGAGCAGTTCTTC; CDR3 protein: CASSYTSGTYNEQFF; V gene: TRBV7-3; D gene: TRBD2; J gene: TRBJ2-1; clone size: NA
CDR3 DNA: TGTGCCAGCAGTGAAATTGGCGGGTCCTTCGCCGAGACCCAGTACTTC; CDR3 protein: CASSEIGGSFAETQYF; V gene: TRBV25-1; D gene: NA; J gene: TRBJ2-5; clone size: NA
CDR3 DNA: TGTGCCAGCACCCCGCGACGGGGGGCGAACTATGGCTACACCTTC; CDR3 protein: CASTPRRGANYGYTF; V gene: TRBV6-5; D gene: NA; J gene: TRBJ1-2; clone size: NA